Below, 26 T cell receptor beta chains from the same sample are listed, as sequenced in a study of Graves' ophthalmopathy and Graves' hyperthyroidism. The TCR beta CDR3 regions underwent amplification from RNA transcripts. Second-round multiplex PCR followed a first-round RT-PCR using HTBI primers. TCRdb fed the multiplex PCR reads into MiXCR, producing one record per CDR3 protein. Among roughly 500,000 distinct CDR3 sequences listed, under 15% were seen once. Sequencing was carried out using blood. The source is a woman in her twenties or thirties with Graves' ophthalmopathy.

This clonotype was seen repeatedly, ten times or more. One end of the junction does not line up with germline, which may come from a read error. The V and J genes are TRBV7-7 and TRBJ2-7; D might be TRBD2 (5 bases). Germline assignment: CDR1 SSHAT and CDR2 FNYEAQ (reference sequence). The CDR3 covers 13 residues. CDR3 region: CASSFDYSDEQYF. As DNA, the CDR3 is TGTGCTAGCAGCTTTGACTACTCAGACGAGCAGTACTTC.

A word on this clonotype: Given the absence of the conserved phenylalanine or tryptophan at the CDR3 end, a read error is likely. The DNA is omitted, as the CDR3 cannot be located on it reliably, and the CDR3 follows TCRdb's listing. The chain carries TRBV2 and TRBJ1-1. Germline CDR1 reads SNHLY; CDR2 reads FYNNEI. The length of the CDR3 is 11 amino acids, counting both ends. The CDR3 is CASRYDTEACL.

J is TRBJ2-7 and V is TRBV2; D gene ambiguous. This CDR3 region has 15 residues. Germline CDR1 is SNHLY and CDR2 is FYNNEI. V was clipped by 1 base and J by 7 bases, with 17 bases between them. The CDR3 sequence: CASSEVTPLPTEQYF. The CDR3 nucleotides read TGTGCCAGCAGTGAAGTGACCCCGTTACCTACGGAGCAGTACTTC.

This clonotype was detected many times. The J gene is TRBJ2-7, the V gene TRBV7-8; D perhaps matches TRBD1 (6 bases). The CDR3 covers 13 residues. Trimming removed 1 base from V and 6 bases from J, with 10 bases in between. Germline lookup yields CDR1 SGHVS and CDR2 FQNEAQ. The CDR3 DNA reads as TGTGCCAGCAGCTTAGATAGACAGGCCGAGCAGTACTTC. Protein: CASSLDRQAEQYF.

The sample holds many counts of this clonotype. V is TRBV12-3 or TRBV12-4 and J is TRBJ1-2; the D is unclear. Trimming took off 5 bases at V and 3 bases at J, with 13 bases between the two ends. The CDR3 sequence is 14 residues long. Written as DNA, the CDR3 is TGTGCCAGCAGTCCCGTCGGCAGAGACTATGGCTACACCTTC. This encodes CASSPVGRDYGYTF.

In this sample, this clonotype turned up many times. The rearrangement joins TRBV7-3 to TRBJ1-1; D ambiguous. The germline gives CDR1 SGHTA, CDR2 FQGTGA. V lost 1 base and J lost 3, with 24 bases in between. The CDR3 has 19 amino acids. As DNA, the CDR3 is TGTGCCAGCAGCTTAATCGAATCCCCGAGGAACCAAACGGACACTGAAGCTTTCTTT. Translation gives CASSLIESPRNQTDTEAFF.

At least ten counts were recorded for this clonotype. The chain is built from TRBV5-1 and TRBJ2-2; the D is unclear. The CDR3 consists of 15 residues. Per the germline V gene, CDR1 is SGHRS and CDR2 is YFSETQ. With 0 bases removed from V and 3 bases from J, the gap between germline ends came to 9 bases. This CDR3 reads CASSLAVQDTGELFF. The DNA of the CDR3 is TGCGCCAGCAGCTTGGCCGTCCAAGACACCGGGGAGCTGTTTTTT.

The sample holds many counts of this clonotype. The DNA for the CDR3 is TGTGCCAGCAGTCCCGGACAGCGAAACTATGGCTACACCTTC. Translating it yields CASSPGQRNYGYTF. This rearrangement joins TRBV6-7 to TRBJ1-2, with TRBD1 as a possible D gene (6 bases). TRBV6-7 carries the ORF label, with uncertain function. Trimming pared 5 bases from V and 2 bases from J, leaving 12 bases between. The length of the CDR3 is 14 residues.

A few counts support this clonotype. CDR3 in amino acids: CAWSLESGQNQPQHF. As DNA, the CDR3 is TGTGCCTGGAGTCTAGAATCGGGGCAGAATCAGCCCCAGCATTTT. This chain connects TRBV30 to TRBJ1-5, with D possibly TRBD1 on 5 matching bases. CDR1 GTSNPN and CDR2 SVGIG come from the germline V gene (reference sequence). The V end lost 2 bases, the J end lost 4 bases, and 15 bases lay between the germline ends. The CDR3 runs 15 residues.

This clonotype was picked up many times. In DNA form, the CDR3 reads TGCGCCAGCAGCCTTAAAAAGGGACAGGATAGGATGCGATCCACCGGGGAGCTGTTTTTT. Protein sequence: CASSLKKGQDRMRSTGELFF. V usage is TRBV5-1 and J usage is TRBJ2-2; 8 bases match TRBD1. The CDR3 has 20 residues. Trimming took 4 bases from V and 4 from J; bases not matched to a gene: 21. Germline V gene sequence: CDR1 SGHRS, CDR2 YFSETQ.

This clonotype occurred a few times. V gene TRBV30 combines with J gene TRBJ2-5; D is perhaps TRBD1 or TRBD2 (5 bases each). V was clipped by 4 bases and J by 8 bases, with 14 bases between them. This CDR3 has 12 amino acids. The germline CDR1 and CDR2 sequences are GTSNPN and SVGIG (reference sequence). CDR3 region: CAWNGALLTQYF. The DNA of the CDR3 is TGTGCCTGGAACGGGGCACTCCTAACCCAGTACTTC.

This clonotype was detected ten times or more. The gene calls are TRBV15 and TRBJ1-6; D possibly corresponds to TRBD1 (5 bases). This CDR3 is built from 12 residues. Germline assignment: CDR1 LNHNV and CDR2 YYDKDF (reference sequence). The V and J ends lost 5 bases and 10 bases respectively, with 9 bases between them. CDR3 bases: TGTGCCACCAGCCAATGGGGGTCACCCCTCCACTTT. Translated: CATSQWGSPLHF. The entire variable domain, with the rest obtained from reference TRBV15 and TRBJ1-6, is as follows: DAMVIQNPRYQVTQFGKPVTLSCSQTLNHNVMYWYQQKSSQAPKLLFHYYDKDFNNEADTPDNFQSRRPNTSFCFLDIRSPGLGDTAMYLCATSQWGSPLHFGNGTRLTVT.

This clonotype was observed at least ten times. CDR3 DNA sequence: TGTGCCAGCAGGCCAGGGAGGGGAAACACCATATATTTT. It translates to CASRPGRGNTIYF. V is TRBV12-3 or TRBV12-4 and J is TRBJ1-3, with TRBD1 as a possible D gene (5 bases). The CDR3 loop spans 13 amino acids. V lost 6 bases and J 4 bases, leaving 10 bases between the germline ends.

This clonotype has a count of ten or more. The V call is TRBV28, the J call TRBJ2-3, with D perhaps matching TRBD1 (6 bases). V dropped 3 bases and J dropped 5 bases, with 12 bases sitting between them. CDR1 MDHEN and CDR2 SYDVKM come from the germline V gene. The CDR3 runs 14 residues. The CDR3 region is CASSLKGGIDTQYF. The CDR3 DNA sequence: TGTGCCAGCAGTTTGAAAGGGGGTATAGATACGCAGTATTTT.

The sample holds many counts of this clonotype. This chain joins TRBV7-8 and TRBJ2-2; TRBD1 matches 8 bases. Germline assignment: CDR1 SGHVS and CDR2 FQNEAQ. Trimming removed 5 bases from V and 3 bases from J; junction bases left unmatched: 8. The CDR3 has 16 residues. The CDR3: CASSLTGQEDTGELFF. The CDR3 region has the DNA TGTGCCAGCAGCCTAACGGGACAGGAGGACACCGGGGAGCTGTTTTTT.

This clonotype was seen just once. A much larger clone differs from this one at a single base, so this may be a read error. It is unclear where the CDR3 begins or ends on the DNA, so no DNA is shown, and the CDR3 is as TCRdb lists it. The CDR3 loop reads CASSWGDGTYEQCF. V and J are TRBV27 and TRBJ2-7; the table's D call of TRBD1 was not tested on the DNA. Germline CDR1 reads MNHEY; CDR2 reads SMNVEV (reference sequence). Both ends counted, the CDR3 spans 14 residues.

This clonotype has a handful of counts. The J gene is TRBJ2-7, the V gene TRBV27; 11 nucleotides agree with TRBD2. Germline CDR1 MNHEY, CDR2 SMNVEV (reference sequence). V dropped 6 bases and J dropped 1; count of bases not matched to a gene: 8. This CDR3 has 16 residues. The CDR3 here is CASSQRTSGSSYEQYF. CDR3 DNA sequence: TGTGCCAGCAGCCAGAGAACTAGCGGGAGTTCCTACGAGCAGTACTTC.

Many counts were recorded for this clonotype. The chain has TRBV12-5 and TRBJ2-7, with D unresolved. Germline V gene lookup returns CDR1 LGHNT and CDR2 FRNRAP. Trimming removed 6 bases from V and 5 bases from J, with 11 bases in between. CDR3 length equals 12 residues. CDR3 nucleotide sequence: TGTGCTAGTGGGCCACCTTCCCACGAGCAGTACTTC. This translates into CASGPPSHEQYF.

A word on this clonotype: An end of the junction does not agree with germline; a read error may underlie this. Written as DNA, the CDR3 is TGTGCCAGCAGGAGGGGCAGTTACAATGAGCAGTCCTTC. It translates to CASRRGSYNEQSF. The gene calls are TRBV2 and TRBJ2-1; D might be TRBD1 or TRBD2, each matching 5 bases. The CDR3 extends over 13 amino acids. The V gene's germline CDR1 is SNHLY and CDR2 FYNNEI.

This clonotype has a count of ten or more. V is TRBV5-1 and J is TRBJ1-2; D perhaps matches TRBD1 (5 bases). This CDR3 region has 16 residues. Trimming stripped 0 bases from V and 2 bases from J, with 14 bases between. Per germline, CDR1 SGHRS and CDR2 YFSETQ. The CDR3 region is CASSLAGQVPNYGYTF. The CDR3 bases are TGCGCCAGCAGCTTGGCGGGGCAGGTCCCCAACTATGGCTACACCTTC.

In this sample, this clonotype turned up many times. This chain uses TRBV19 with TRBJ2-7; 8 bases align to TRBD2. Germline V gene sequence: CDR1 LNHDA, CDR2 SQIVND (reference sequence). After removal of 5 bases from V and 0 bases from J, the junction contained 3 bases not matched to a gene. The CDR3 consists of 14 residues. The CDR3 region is CASSALAASYEQYF. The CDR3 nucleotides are TGTGCCAGTAGTGCACTAGCGGCCTCCTACGAGCAGTACTTC.

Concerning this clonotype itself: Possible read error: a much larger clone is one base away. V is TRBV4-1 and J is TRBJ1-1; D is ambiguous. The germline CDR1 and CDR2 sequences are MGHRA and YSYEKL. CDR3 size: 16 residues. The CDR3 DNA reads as TGCGCCAGCAGCCACCTCGATCGGACGGAGAACACTGAAGCTTGCTTT. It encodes CASSHLDRTENTEACF.

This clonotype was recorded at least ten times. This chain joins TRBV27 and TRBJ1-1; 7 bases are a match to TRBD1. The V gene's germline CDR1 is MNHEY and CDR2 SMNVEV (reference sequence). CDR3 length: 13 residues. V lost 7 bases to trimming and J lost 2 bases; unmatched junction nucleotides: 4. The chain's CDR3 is CASTKGANTEAFF. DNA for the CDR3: TGTGCCAGCACCAAGGGGGCCAACACTGAAGCTTTCTTT.

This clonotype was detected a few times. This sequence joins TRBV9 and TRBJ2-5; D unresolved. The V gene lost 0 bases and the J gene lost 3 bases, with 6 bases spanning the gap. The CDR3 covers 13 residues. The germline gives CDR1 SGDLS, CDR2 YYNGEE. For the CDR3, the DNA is TGTGCCAGCAGCGTAGCGTCGAAAGAGACCCAGTACTTC. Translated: CASSVASKETQYF.

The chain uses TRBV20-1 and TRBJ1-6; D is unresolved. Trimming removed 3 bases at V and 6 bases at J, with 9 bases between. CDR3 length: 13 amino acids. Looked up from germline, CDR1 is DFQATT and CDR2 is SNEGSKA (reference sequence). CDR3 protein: CSASKRTNSPLHF. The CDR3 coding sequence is TGCAGTGCTAGTAAACGGACTAATTCACCCCTCCACTTT.

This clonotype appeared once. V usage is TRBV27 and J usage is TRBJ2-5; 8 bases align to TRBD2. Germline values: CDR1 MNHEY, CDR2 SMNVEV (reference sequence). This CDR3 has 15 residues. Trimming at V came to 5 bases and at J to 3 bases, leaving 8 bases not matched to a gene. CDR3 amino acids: CASSARQRGKETQYF. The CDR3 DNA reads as TGTGCCAGCAGTGCCCGCCAGCGGGGGAAAGAGACCCAGTACTTC.